The clone carrying this T cell receptor (beta chain) was seen a single time. This specimen comes from a study of blood T cell repertoires in COVID-19. Study members were between about 18 and 100 years old and lived in approximately 25 US regions. Recovery among Cohort 3 donors was established by two negative PCRs, clearance, or symptom resolution. In the authors' methods: Amplification of reference gene primers was used by the study to estimate nucleated cell counts. The repertoire was sequenced with immunoSEQ multiplex PCR; TCRdb's copy has only in-frame clones and lacks some. V and J calls and clone size come straight from that table; D and trimming were deduced from the DNA. The repertoire has 300,000 or so clones, 87% of them found once; the top ten carry about 6%. Trimming took 0 bases from V and 4 from J, leaving 12 bases between them. The CDR3 has 15 amino acids. The germline V gene encodes CDR1 LGHNA and CDR2 YSLEER.

The chain couples TRBV4-3 to TRBJ1-2; D perhaps matches TRBD1 (6 bases). This clonotype was obtained from a woman in her twenties or thirties who had recovered from COVID-19. The sample was PBMCs or T cells enriched from blood (not recorded which). CDR3 amino acids: CASSQEGGARYGYTF. Written as DNA, the CDR3 is TGCGCCAGCAGCCAAGAGGGGGGGGCGCGCTATGGCTACACCTTC.